A single TCR beta chain is shown here with its context. What it binds is not known. Profiling relied on immunoSEQ multiplex PCR, and the TCRdb table lists in-frame clones only, not all of them. The sample records approximately 110,000 clones, around 94% being singletons. The data derive from a study of T cell responses to AZD1222 COVID-19 vaccine. Findings and limits, study-wide: Increased Spike-specific TCR breadth and depth were observed after two AZD1222 doses. Nearly half of unique spike-specific TCRs reportedly avoided B.1.351 and B.1.1.7 mutated regions. The repertoires were collected only after the peak T cell response.

Germline-derived CDR1 and CDR2 are MDHEN and SYDVKM. The CDR3 loop spans 16 amino acids. Trimming cost V 3 bases and J 1 base; bases outside gene matches: 5. Sequencing was performed on peripheral blood, taken on day 0 of AZD1222 vaccination. The J gene is TRBJ1-5, the V gene TRBV28; 8 bases map to TRBD1. The sequence was obtained from an adult in good health. In DNA form, the CDR3 reads TGTGCCAGCAGTTTTCGGGGGGACAGGAGCAATCAGCCCCAGCATTTT. This codes for CASSFRGDRSNQPQHF. The entire variable domain, with the rest obtained from reference TRBV28 and TRBJ1-5, is as follows: DVKVTQSSRYLVKRTGEKVFLECVQDMDHENMFWYRQDPGLGLRLIYFSYDVKMKEKGDIPEGYSVSREKKERFSLILESASTNQTSMYLCASSFRGDRSNQPQHFGDGTRLSIL.